This T cell receptor beta chain is from a study of T cells in Graves' hyperthyroidism and ophthalmopathy. Notes on the study in general: A model of 13 V-J pairs discriminated ophthalmopathy from stable hyperthyroidism. Most thyroid clonotypes expanded above 0.001 were also detected in blood.

Exclusion of patients followed from uncontrolled infection, other autoimmune disease, pregnancy or lactation. Diagnoses were established using clinical symptoms, serum thyroxine and TRAb, thyroid ultrasound and orbital computed tomography. With regard to this clonotype: Its matching antigen is unknown.

It was RNA transcripts that yielded the amplified TCR beta CDR3 regions. Using the HTBI primer set, a first-round RT-PCR was run on the TCR CDR3. Each CDR3 protein gets one entry after TCRdb re-called the multiplex PCR reads with MiXCR. The profile shows about 330,000 distinct CDR3 sequences, roughly an eighth of them singletons. The receptor's source is a woman aged 40 to 50 with Graves' ophthalmopathy. Sequencing was done on a sample of blood.

The CDR3 reads CASSDVAGNQETQYF. CDR3 DNA: TGCGCCAGCAGTGATGTAGCGGGGAACCAAGAGACCCAGTACTTC. V gene TRBV10-2 combines with J gene TRBJ2-5; TRBD2 aligns across 8 bases. V gave up 3 bases and J gave up 0 bases; unmatched junction bases: 3. The CDR3 runs 15 residues. CDR1 is WSHSY and CDR2 is SAAADI in the germline V gene.